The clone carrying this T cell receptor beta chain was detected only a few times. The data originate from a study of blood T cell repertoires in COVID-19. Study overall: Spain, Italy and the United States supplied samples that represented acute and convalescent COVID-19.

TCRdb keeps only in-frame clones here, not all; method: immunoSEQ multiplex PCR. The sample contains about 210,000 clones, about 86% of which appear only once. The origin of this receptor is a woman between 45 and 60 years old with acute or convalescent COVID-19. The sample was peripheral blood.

CDR3 sequence reads: CASSPWAGGSSYEQYF. The CDR3 DNA sequence: TGCGCCAGCAGCCCCTGGGCGGGGGGGAGCTCCTACGAGCAGTACTTC. The V call is TRBV5-1, the J call TRBJ2-7; 9 nucleotides line up with TRBD2. Germline V gene sequence: CDR1 SGHRS, CDR2 YFSETQ. This CDR3 is built from 16 residues. The V gene end was trimmed by 4 bases and the J gene end by 0 bases; junction bases not matched to a gene: 8.